This is a list of T cell receptor beta chains from one sample in a study of T cells after yellow fever vaccination. TCRdb re-called the 5' RACE reads with MiXCR, one entry per CDR3 protein. The sample contains about 240,000 distinct CDR3 sequences, over 3% of which appear only once. The sequenced sample was PBMCs, obtained 15 days after the yellow fever booster vaccination. These receptor sequences come from a man in his late teens or twenties who received the YFV17D yellow fever vaccine. The CDR3 runs from the conserved cysteine through the conserved F or W. A D gene is named only where the DNA matches it firmly. A clone size is listed for some rows: how often the clone was seen (once, few, many), or a class if it is expanded.

v_call	d_call	clone_size	j_call	cdr3_length	cdr3_aa	cdr3_nt
TRBV6-2/TRBV6-3	.	many	TRBJ2-7	14	CASSTGRGLYEQYF	TGTGCCAGCAGTACTGGGAGGGGGCTCTACGAGCAGTACTTC
TRBV25-1	.	many	TRBJ1-5	16	CASSVPATGPNQPQHF	TGTGCCAGCAGTGTGCCGGCCACCGGCCCCAATCAGCCCCAGCATTTT
TRBV10-2	TRBD1	many	TRBJ1-2	11	CAGTTGNGYTF	TGCGCCGGAACGACAGGGAACGGCTACACCTTC
TRBV20-1	TRBD2	.	TRBJ2-3	14	CSARPSGRTDTQYF	TGCAGTGCTCGGCCTAGCGGGAGGACAGATACGCAGTATTTT
TRBV29-1	TRBD1	many	TRBJ2-1	13	CSGKDRGWNEQFF	TGCAGCGGAAAGGACAGGGGTTGGAATGAGCAGTTCTTC
TRBV29-1	TRBD1	many	TRBJ1-4	14	CSATPDRAPGKLFF	TGCAGCGCTACCCCCGACAGGGCGCCCGGGAAACTGTTTTTT
TRBV7-9	TRBD1	many	TRBJ2-1	15	CASARQGTGRNEQFF	TGTGCCAGCGCTCGCCAGGGGACAGGGAGGAATGAGCAGTTCTTC
TRBV5-4	.	many	TRBJ2-3	15	CASSLDGGFTDTQYF	TGTGCCAGCAGCTTGGACGGGGGTTTCACAGATACGCAGTATTTT
TRBV4-1	TRBD2	many	TRBJ2-1	16	CASSQTSGETYNEQFF	TGCGCCAGCAGCCAGACTAGCGGGGAGACCTACAATGAGCAGTTCTTC
TRBV7-9	TRBD1	many	TRBJ1-4	13	CASSLETGEKLFF	TGTGCCAGCAGCTTAGAGACAGGGGAAAAACTGTTTTTT
TRBV20-1	TRBD1	many	TRBJ2-1	13	CSARDRSYNEQFF	TGCAGTGCTCGGGACAGATCCTACAATGAGCAGTTCTTC
TRBV10-1	TRBD1	.	TRBJ1-1	18	CASSANLGQGEMNTEAFF	TGCGCCAGCAGTGCCAACCTGGGACAGGGGGAGATGAACACTGAAGCTTTCTTT
TRBV6-2/TRBV6-3	.	many	TRBJ2-1	12	CASSYAFHEQFF	TGTGCCAGCAGTTACGCTTTCCATGAGCAGTTCTTC
TRBV28	.	many	TRBJ2-4	10	CASSRQIQYF	TGTGCCAGCAGTAGGCAGATTCAGTACTTC
TRBV7-2	.	many	TRBJ1-1	12	CATTPLNTEAFF	TGTGCCACCACACCTCTGAACACTGAAGCTTTCTTT
TRBV18	TRBD2	many	TRBJ2-5	15	CASSPPASGGETQYF	TGTGCCAGCTCACCACCGGCTAGCGGGGGTGAGACCCAGTACTTC
TRBV14	.	many	TRBJ1-2	14	CASSRDAGIYGYTF	TGTGCCAGCAGTCGGGACGCAGGGATCTATGGCTACACCTTC
TRBV6-6	TRBD1	few	TRBJ2-3	23	CASSYPTPIQGSQGGLKMDTQYF	TGTGCCAGCAGTTACCCCACGCCGATACAGGGGTCCCAAGGAGGCTTAAAAATGGATACGCAGTATTTT